Described below is a single T cell receptor beta chain sequence and its context. Antigen: not known. TCRdb re-called the 5' RACE reads with MiXCR, one entry per CDR3 protein. The sample records 150,000 to 200,000 distinct CDR3 sequences, roughly 17% being singletons. These data come from a study of T-cell memory formation after mild COVID-19. Study overall: The TCR clusters were mostly specific to one donor.

The ends were cut back, 1 base at V and 3 bases at J, with 7 bases in the middle. Germline V gene data show CDR1 as LNHNV and CDR2 as YYDKDF (reference sequence). This CDR3 comprises 13 residues. Study-wide findings and caveats: Clones shrinking between day 15 and 85 showed a balanced CD4/CD8 split, and those that grew later tilted toward CD4+.

This TCR was sampled from an adult woman who had mild COVID-19 (a few samples of this study predate the infection). Cell type and time point are not known. This chain links TRBV15 with TRBJ2-7; D is ambiguous. Sample: PBMCs or a T cell subset sorted from them (not recorded which). The CDR3 loop reads CATSRVSSYEQYF. The CDR3 bases are TGTGCCACCAGCAGAGTTTCAAGCTACGAGCAGTACTTC.